This T cell receptor beta chain was captured in a study of neurological immune-mediated disorders. The V gene lost 3 bases and the J gene lost 1 base, with 10 bases spanning the gap. This CDR3 has 14 residues. The germline CDR1 and CDR2 sequences are SQVTM and ANQGSEA. This clonotype was seen many times. Its cognate antigen is unknown. General study findings and limits: When grouped phylogenetically, the repertoires of 18 of the 34 multiple sclerosis patients fell together in one related-CDR3 cluster, which is a possible signature. Neither clinical nor MRI features were found to be associated with the multiple sclerosis repertoire cluster.

With 10-nucleotide random UMIs included, cDNA was synthesized by 5'RACE. TCRdb ran MiXCR on the 5' RACE reads and lists one entry per CDR3 protein. Here the sample spans about 89,000 distinct CDR3 sequences, 2% to 3% being singletons. The sequenced sample was PBMCs. The receptor comes from a woman aged 25 to 39 with multiple sclerosis. The chain employs TRBV29-1 and TRBJ2-1; D perhaps matches TRBD2 (6 bases). Here the CDR3 reads CSVEGSGSYNEQFF. CDR3 in DNA: TGCAGCGTTGAGGGTAGCGGATCCTACAATGAGCAGTTCTTC.